These 27 T cell receptor beta chains were all obtained from the same sample, sequenced in a study of blood T cell repertoires in COVID-19. Only in-frame clones appear in the TCRdb table, and some are missing; sequencing was by immunoSEQ multiplex PCR. The sample holds about 120,000 clones, about four fifths seen once. Sample: peripheral blood. These receptors were taken from a human donor in a cohort sampled during active COVID-19.

The V and J genes are TRBV19 and TRBJ1-1, with a possible D match to TRBD1 (5 bases). V was pared by 4 bases and J by 6 bases, with 12 bases between. CDR3 length: 13 amino acids. CDR1 LNHDA and CDR2 SQIVND come from the germline V gene (reference sequence). The CDR3 region is CASSNAREAEAFF. CDR3 coding DNA: TGTGCCAGTAGTAATGCCAGGGAGGCTGAAGCTTTCTTT. The full variable domain, with the rest looked up from reference TRBV19 and TRBJ1-1, is DGGITQSPKYLFRKEGQNVTLSCEQNLNHDAMYWYRQDPGQGLRLIYYSQIVNDFQKGDIAEGYSVSREKKESFPLTVTSAQKNPTAFYLCASSNAREAEAFFGQGTRLTVV.

The chain is built from TRBV30 and TRBJ2-3; D remains ambiguous. V lost 2 bases, J lost 3 bases, and 15 bases lay in between. This CDR3 region has 15 residues. CDR1 is GTSNPN and CDR2 is SVGIG in the germline V gene (reference sequence). This chain's CDR3 is CAWSRLTGMTDTQYF. The CDR3 region has the DNA TGTGCCTGGAGTCGACTGACCGGAATGACAGATACGCAGTATTTT.

The V call is TRBV9, the J call TRBJ1-4; 10 positions match TRBD1. The J segment lost 9 bases and the V segment lost 3 bases, leaving 5 bases of the junction unmatched. CDR1 and CDR2 from the germline V gene are SGDLS and YYNGEE. The CDR3 runs to 14 residues. For the CDR3, the DNA is TGTGCCAGCAGCGCTGGGACAGGGGAGAAAAAACTGTTTTTT. This gives the protein CASSAGTGEKKLFF.

CDR3 DNA: TGTGCCAGCTCAGCGGACAGGGGCCCTACCTACGAGCAGTACTTC. Translating it yields CASSADRGPTYEQYF. The V and J genes are TRBV18 and TRBJ2-7; 9 positions agree with TRBD1. Germline V gene sequence: CDR1 KGHSH, CDR2 LQKENI. V dropped 5 bases and J dropped 2; count of bases not matched to a gene: 7. This CDR3 comprises 15 residues.

V is TRBV9 and J is TRBJ2-1, with 16 bases matching TRBD2. Trimming at V came to 0 bases and at J to 7 bases, leaving 7 bases not matched to a gene. CDR3 size: 18 residues. Germline CDR1 SGDLS, CDR2 YYNGEE. CDR3 amino acids: CASSVEGLAGGQGNEQFF. CDR3 DNA sequence: TGTGCCAGCAGCGTAGAGGGACTAGCGGGGGGGCAGGGGAATGAGCAGTTCTTC.

V gene TRBV7-9 combines with J gene TRBJ2-1; tentative D call: TRBD2 (5 bases). V was trimmed by 1 base and J by 6 bases, leaving 7 bases between them. This CDR3 has 13 amino acids. Germline V gene lookup returns CDR1 SEHNR and CDR2 FQNEAQ (reference sequence). In nucleotides, the CDR3 is TGTGCCAGCAGCTTAGTCCTAGCCAATGAGCAGTTCTTC. Translated, it gives CASSLVLANEQFF. Full variable domain (missing parts from reference TRBV7-9 and TRBJ2-1): DTGVSQNPRHKITKRGQNVTFRCDPISEHNRLYWYRQTLGQGPEFLTYFQNEAQLEKSRLLSDRFSAERPKGSFSTLEIQRTEQGDSAMYLCASSLVLANEQFFGPGTRLTVL.

CDR3 residues: CASSLGWGLAGEAAYNEQFF. The CDR3 nucleotides are TGTGCCAGCAGCCTGGGGTGGGGACTAGCGGGAGAGGCGGCCTACAATGAGCAGTTCTTC. The rearrangement uses TRBV6-6 and TRBJ2-1; the match to TRBD2 covers 14 bases. The CDR3 has 20 residues. V lost 6 bases and J lost 2; bases outside the gene matches: 15. Germline CDR1 reads MNHNY; CDR2 reads SVGAGI (reference sequence).

In DNA form, the CDR3 reads TGTGCCAGCAGCTTTGACAGGGGGAACACTGAAGCTTTCTTT. Its translation is CASSFDRGNTEAFF. The V call is TRBV5-6, the J call TRBJ1-1; 8 bases align to TRBD1. With V trimmed by 2 bases and J by 1 base, 1 base remained unmatched. Germline CDR1 and CDR2: SGHDT and YYEEEE. The CDR3 runs 14 residues.

The chain joins TRBV7-9 to TRBJ1-6, with unresolved D. The CDR3 loop spans 12 amino acids. The ends were cut back, 2 bases at V and 9 bases at J, with 5 bases in the middle. Per germline, CDR1 SEHNR and CDR2 FQNEAQ (reference sequence). The CDR3 loop reads CASSLSSSPLHF. The CDR3, as DNA: TGTGCCAGCAGCTTAAGTAGTTCACCCCTCCACTTT.

This chain uses TRBV6-6 with TRBJ1-3; no reliable D call. This CDR3 contains 15 residues. With 8 bases removed from V and 0 bases from J, the gap between germline ends came to 14 bases. Germline-derived CDR1 and CDR2 are MNHNY and SVGAGI (reference sequence). Written as DNA, the CDR3 is TGTGCCAGCGGGAGGGATCCCAGCTCTGGAAACACCATATATTTT. Translation gives CASGRDPSSGNTIYF.

This clone has just one count. The genes are TRBV19 and TRBJ1-2; D might be TRBD1 (6 bases). Germline V gene sequence: CDR1 LNHDA, CDR2 SQIVND (reference sequence). Trimming removed 7 bases at V and 0 bases at J, with 15 bases between. The CDR3 is 15 amino acids. Here the CDR3 DNA reads TGTGCCAGTATTAACCCGGGGGGCCCTAACTATGGCTACACCTTC. Its translation: CASINPGGPNYGYTF.

This rearrangement joins TRBV6-6 to TRBJ2-7; 8 bases align to TRBD2. Germline V gene data show CDR1 as MNHNY and CDR2 as SVGAGI (reference sequence). The CDR3 runs 17 residues. The junction had 16 bases not matched to a gene; V was cut back by 5 bases and J by 4 bases. Here the CDR3 reads CASSHPTGRGGLYEQYF. The CDR3, as DNA: TGTGCCAGCAGTCACCCCACCGGCCGGGGGGGCCTTTACGAGCAGTACTTC.

The rearrangement links TRBV18 to TRBJ2-1; maybe TRBD1 (6 bases). In germline, CDR1 is KGHSH, CDR2 LQKENI. The CDR3 has 15 residues. Trimming cost V 0 bases and J 6 bases, with 12 bases left between them. The DNA for the CDR3 is TGTGCCAGCTCACCACCACAGGGATCGGGCAATGAGCAGTTCTTC. Protein product: CASSPPQGSGNEQFF.

This clone showed up just a few times. The CDR3 DNA reads as TGTGCCAGCAGTGTCAGCTACGAGCAGTACTTC. As protein: CASSVSYEQYF. The chain couples TRBV28 to TRBJ2-7; no firm D call. This CDR3 has 11 amino acids. Per the germline V gene, CDR1 is MDHEN and CDR2 is SYDVKM. V lost 5 bases and J lost 3, with 5 bases in between.

This clone turned up a few times. This rearrangement joins TRBV9 to TRBJ1-1; 7 bases agree with TRBD1. The length of the CDR3 is 13 residues. The V segment lost 3 bases and the J segment 5 bases; nucleotides outside the gene matches: 4. Germline lookup yields CDR1 SGDLS and CDR2 YYNGEE. The CDR3 nucleotides are TGTGCCAGCAGCGCCACAGGGGTAACTGAAGCTTTCTTT. Its protein product is CASSATGVTEAFF.

This clone was observed once. V gene TRBV7-3 combines with J gene TRBJ1-1; 7 nucleotides align to TRBD1. Germline loops: CDR1 SGHTA, CDR2 FQGTGA. The CDR3 extends over 13 amino acids. The junction had 5 bases not matched to a gene; V was cut back by 5 bases and J by 5 bases. CDR3 sequence (DNA): TGTGCCAGCAGCCTAGGGGGCTCTACTGAAGCTTTCTTT. The encoded protein is CASSLGGSTEAFF.

The chain is built from TRBV5-5 and TRBJ2-3, with TRBD1 matching 8 bases. The CDR3 contains 15 residues. Germline assignment: CDR1 SGHKS and CDR2 YYEKEE (reference sequence). With V trimmed by 4 bases and J by 1 base, 5 bases remained unmatched. The CDR3 DNA is TGTGCCAGCAGCGGACAGGGCGGCGGCACAGATACGCAGTATTTT. Amino acid sequence: CASSGQGGGTDTQYF.

The chain couples TRBV18 to TRBJ2-4; 9 nucleotides agree with TRBD1. Trimming removed 3 bases from V and 7 bases from J; junction bases left unmatched: 4. From germline, CDR1 is KGHSH and CDR2 LQKENI. The CDR3 runs to 14 residues. The CDR3 reads CASSPTTGGNIQYF. CDR3 nucleotides: TGTGCCAGCTCACCCACGACAGGGGGGAACATTCAGTACTTC.

The chain uses TRBV13 and TRBJ2-5; 12 bases line up with TRBD2. The CDR3 covers 15 residues. Trimming took 5 bases from V and 5 from J; bases not matched to a gene: 6. CDR1 PRHDT and CDR2 FYEKMQ come from the germline V gene (reference sequence). The CDR3 region is CASSALTSGGETQYF. DNA for the CDR3: TGTGCCAGCAGCGCGCTGACTAGCGGGGGTGAGACCCAGTACTTC.

The chain recombines TRBV6-2 or TRBV6-3 with TRBJ2-3, with TRBD2 matching over 7 bases. CDR3 length: 20 amino acids. V lost 6 bases, J lost 0 bases, and 21 bases stayed unmatched. CDR1 is MNHEY, CDR2 SVGEGT, per germline. CDR3 in DNA: TGTGCCAGCAGCTTTACCCATGCTGACTCTAGCGGAGTTAGCACAGATACGCAGTATTTT. Its translation is CASSFTHADSSGVSTDTQYF.

The chain employs TRBV5-6 and TRBJ1-2; no definite D call. Germline V gene sequence: CDR1 SGHDT, CDR2 YYEEEE. This CDR3 spans 13 amino acids. Trimming pared 0 bases from V and 0 bases from J, leaving 3 bases between. The CDR3 region has the DNA TGTGCCAGCAGCTTGGAGCCTAACTATGGCTACACCTTC. This gives the protein CASSLEPNYGYTF. The whole variable domain, remainder taken from reference TRBV5-6 and TRBJ1-2, is DAGVTQSPTHLIKTRGQQVTLRCSPKSGHDTVSWYQQALGQGPQFIFQYYEEEERQRGNFPDRFSGHQFPNYSSELNVNALLLGDSALYLCASSLEPNYGYTFGSGTRLTVV.

V is TRBV7-9 and J is TRBJ1-2; D gene unclear. This CDR3 has 13 residues. V gave up 0 bases and J gave up 2 bases, with 4 bases separating them. In germline, CDR1 is SEHNR, CDR2 FQNEAQ (reference sequence). CDR3 in DNA: TGTGCCAGCAGCTTAGCCCAGAACTATGGCTACACCTTC. Residues: CASSLAQNYGYTF. Drawing the rest from reference TRBV7-9 and TRBJ1-2, the complete variable domain is DTGVSQNPRHKITKRGQNVTFRCDPISEHNRLYWYRQTLGQGPEFLTYFQNEAQLEKSRLLSDRFSAERPKGSFSTLEIQRTEQGDSAMYLCASSLAQNYGYTFGSGTRLTVV.

The rearrangement links TRBV12-5 to TRBJ2-7; the D is unclear. The germline CDR1 and CDR2 sequences are LGHNT and FRNRAP. The CDR3 has 12 amino acids. Trimming removed 1 base at V and 3 bases at J, with 4 bases between. CDR3 amino acids: CASGLDIYEQYF. CDR3 DNA: TGTGCTAGTGGTTTGGACATCTACGAGCAGTACTTC.

V gene TRBV4-1 combines with J gene TRBJ1-2; the D gene is possibly TRBD1 (6 bases). CDR1 is MGHRA, CDR2 YSYEKL, per germline. Trimming pared 8 bases from V and 3 bases from J, leaving 13 bases between. This CDR3 is built from 13 residues. The CDR3 is CASAPPGDYGYTF. The CDR3, as DNA: TGCGCCAGCGCCCCCCCAGGGGACTATGGCTACACCTTC.

The chain recombines TRBV15 with TRBJ2-1, with TRBD2 matching 7 bases. The CDR3 runs to 16 residues. In germline, CDR1 is LNHNV, CDR2 YYDKDF (reference sequence). With V trimmed by 3 bases and J by 7 bases, 12 bases remained unmatched. The CDR3: CATSSPGPSGRNEQFF. Here the CDR3 DNA reads TGTGCCACCAGCAGCCCTGGGCCTAGCGGAAGGAATGAGCAGTTCTTC.

The V and J genes are TRBV27 and TRBJ2-3, with D unresolved. The CDR3 spans 14 residues. The V end was cut by 4 bases, the J end by 0 bases, with 8 bases between. Germline assignment: CDR1 MNHEY and CDR2 SMNVEV (reference sequence). CDR3 sequence: CASSSGTSTDTQYF. In nucleotides, the CDR3 is TGTGCCAGCAGTTCAGGTACTAGCACAGATACGCAGTATTTT.

The chain couples TRBV5-8 to TRBJ1-5; 8 positions match TRBD1. J was trimmed by 0 bases and V by 3 bases; bases with no gene match: 2. CDR3 length: 15 amino acids. Per germline, CDR1 SGHTS and CDR2 YDEGEE. CDR3 sequence reads: CASSWTGSSNQPQHF. The CDR3 bases are TGTGCCAGCAGCTGGACAGGGTCTAGCAATCAGCCCCAGCATTTT.